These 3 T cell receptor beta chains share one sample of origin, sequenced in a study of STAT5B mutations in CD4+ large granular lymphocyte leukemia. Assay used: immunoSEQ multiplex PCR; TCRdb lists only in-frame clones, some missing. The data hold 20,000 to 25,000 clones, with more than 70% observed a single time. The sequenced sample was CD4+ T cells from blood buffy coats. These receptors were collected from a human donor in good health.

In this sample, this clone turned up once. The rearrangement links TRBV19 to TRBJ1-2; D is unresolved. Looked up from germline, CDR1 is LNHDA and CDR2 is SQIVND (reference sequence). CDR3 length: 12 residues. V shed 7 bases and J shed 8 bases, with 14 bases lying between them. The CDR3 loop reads CASNGGRGGYTF. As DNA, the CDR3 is TGTGCCAGTAACGGTGGCAGAGGCGGCTACACCTTC.

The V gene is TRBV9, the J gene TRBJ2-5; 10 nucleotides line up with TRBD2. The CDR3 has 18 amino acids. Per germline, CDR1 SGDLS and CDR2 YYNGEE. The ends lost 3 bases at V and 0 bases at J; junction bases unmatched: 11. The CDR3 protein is CASSAGGFSGGNQETQYF. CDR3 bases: TGTGCCAGCAGCGCAGGGGGATTTAGCGGGGGGAACCAAGAGACCCAGTACTTC.

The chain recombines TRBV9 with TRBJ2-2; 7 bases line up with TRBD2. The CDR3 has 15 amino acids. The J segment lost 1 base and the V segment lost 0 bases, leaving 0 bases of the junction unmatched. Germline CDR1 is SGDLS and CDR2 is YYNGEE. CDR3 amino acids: CASSVAGGNTGELFF. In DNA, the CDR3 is TGTGCCAGCAGCGTAGCGGGGGGGAACACCGGGGAGCTGTTTTTT.